This passage covers 19 T cell receptor beta chains from one sample sequenced in a study of beta chain features in type 1 diabetes. TCRB transcripts that were expressed got sequenced, as all of the isolated RNA had been reverse transcribed. TCRdb keeps only in-frame clones here, not all; method: immunoSEQ multiplex PCR. The repertoire has 150,000 to 190,000 clones, roughly 8% of them found once; the top ten carry 0.65%. The sequenced sample consisted of central memory CD4+ T cells from blood. These receptors all come from a man aged 18 to 29 in good health.

The chain is built from TRBV7-6 and TRBJ2-5; possibly TRBD1 for D (5 bases). V dropped 5 bases and J dropped 5 bases, with 12 bases sitting between them. The CDR3 sequence is 13 residues long. Germline CDR1 is SGHVS and CDR2 is FNYEAQ. The CDR3 loop is CASSQQVRETQYF. DNA of the CDR3: TGTGCCAGCAGCCAACAGGTTCGGGAGACCCAGTACTTC.

This chain links TRBV28 with TRBJ2-1; 12 nucleotides align to TRBD2. The CDR3 spans 14 residues. V was clipped by 9 bases and J by 6 bases; unmatched bases: 6. Germline CDR1 MDHEN, CDR2 SYDVKM. The CDR3 DNA sequence: TGTGCCAGTAGACTAGCGGGAGTTGGCAATGAGCAGTTCTTC. This gives the protein CASRLAGVGNEQFF.

This CDR3 reads CAGEGWNTEAFF. CDR3 coding DNA: TGTGCCGGGGAGGGATGGAACACTGAAGCTTTCTTT. The rearrangement links TRBV30 to TRBJ1-1; no clear D. The ends were cut back, 8 bases at V and 1 base at J, with 11 bases in the middle. Germline V gene sequence: CDR1 GTSNPN, CDR2 SVGIG (reference sequence). The CDR3 has 12 amino acids.

The J gene is TRBJ2-1, the V gene TRBV7-6; TRBD1 matches 9 bases. Germline lookup yields CDR1 SGHVS and CDR2 FNYEAQ. V gave up 5 bases and J gave up 9 bases; unmatched junction bases: 8. The CDR3 is 14 amino acids. The CDR3 here is CASSTGTGMIEQFF. Written as DNA, the CDR3 is TGTGCCAGCAGCACCGGGACAGGGATGATTGAGCAGTTCTTC.

This clone was observed a handful of times. The chain uses TRBV7-2 and TRBJ1-2, with TRBD1 matching over 7 bases. Trimming took 5 bases from V and 5 from J; bases not matched to a gene: 8. This CDR3 comprises 14 residues. Germline V CDR1 and CDR2: SGHTA, FQGNSA. This chain's CDR3 is CASSPAGTAYGYTF. In nucleotides, the CDR3 is TGTGCCAGCAGCCCTGCCGGGACAGCTTATGGCTACACCTTC. Full variable domain (missing parts from reference TRBV7-2 and TRBJ1-2): GAGVSQSPSNKVTEKGKDVELRCDPISGHTALYWYRQSLGQGLEFLIYFQGNSAPDKSGLPSDRFSAERTGGSVSTLTIQRTQQEDSAVYLCASSPAGTAYGYTFGSGTRLTVV.

This clone occurred a few times. This chain links TRBV19 with TRBJ1-5; D unresolved. This CDR3 region has 15 residues. CDR1 and CDR2 (germline): LNHDA, SQIVND (reference sequence). V was shortened by 0 bases and J by 4 bases, with 10 bases between the two germline ends. The CDR3 spells CASSIDPSGNQPQHF. The CDR3 region has the DNA TGTGCCAGTAGTATAGACCCCTCGGGTAATCAGCCCCAGCATTTT.

Many counts were recorded for this clone. The V call is TRBV30, the J call TRBJ2-1; D not certain. The V gene lost 2 bases and the J gene lost 3 bases, with 14 bases spanning the gap. In germline, CDR1 is GTSNPN, CDR2 SVGIG (reference sequence). This CDR3 is built from 15 residues. CDR3 sequence reads: CAWSPPERVYNEQFF. The DNA for the CDR3 is TGTGCCTGGAGTCCCCCAGAGCGAGTCTACAATGAGCAGTTCTTC.

In its sample, this clone was seen a few times. The gene calls are TRBV9 and TRBJ2-1; 9 positions agree with TRBD1. The V segment lost 0 bases and the J segment 9 bases; nucleotides outside the gene matches: 10. The CDR3 extends over 16 amino acids. CDR1 SGDLS and CDR2 YYNGEE come from the germline V gene. The CDR3 DNA sequence: TGTGCCAGCAGCGTAGGGGGGACAGGGAGTAGTAGTGAGCAGTTCTTC. The encoded protein is CASSVGGTGSSSEQFF.

This clone has at least ten counts. V gene TRBV9 combines with J gene TRBJ2-5; possibly TRBD2 for D (5 bases). The CDR3 is 15 residues long. The V end lost 4 bases, the J end lost 5 bases, and 18 bases lay between the germline ends. CDR1 is SGDLS, CDR2 YYNGEE, per germline. The CDR3 DNA reads TGTGCCAGCAGCCTCCTTGGAGAGCGGTACGAGACCCAGTACTTC. It specifies CASSLLGERYETQYF.

The genes are TRBV4-3 and TRBJ1-1, with D unclear. The germline CDR1 and CDR2 sequences are LGHNA and YSLEER. The CDR3 contains 14 residues. V was cut by 0 bases and J by 4 bases, with 9 bases left in between. For the CDR3, the DNA is TGCGCCAGCAGCCAAGATCTCCGGTCCACTGAAGCTTTCTTT. It yields the protein CASSQDLRSTEAFF.

This clone was seen at least ten times. The CDR3: CASSFDRGRTEAFF. Written as DNA, the CDR3 is TGTGCCAGCAGCTTCGACAGGGGGCGAACTGAAGCTTTCTTT. The chain is built from TRBV7-2 and TRBJ1-1, with 10 bases aligning to TRBD1. The germline V gene encodes CDR1 SGHTA and CDR2 FQGNSA. The CDR3 sequence is 14 residues long. The V segment lost 3 bases and the J segment 5 bases; nucleotides outside the gene matches: 3.

This clone was counted only a few times. The genes are TRBV6-6 and TRBJ1-5; no reliable D call. This CDR3 is 15 amino acids long. With 0 bases removed from V and 6 bases from J, the gap between germline ends came to 12 bases. CDR1 and CDR2 (germline): MNHNY, SVGAGI (reference sequence). The CDR3 loop reads CASSYSVAESQPQHF. In DNA, the CDR3 is TGTGCCAGCAGTTACTCTGTGGCAGAAAGTCAGCCCCAGCATTTT.

V and J are TRBV7-9 and TRBJ2-5, with TRBD2 matching over 8 bases. In germline, CDR1 is SEHNR, CDR2 FQNEAQ (reference sequence). The CDR3 is 16 amino acids. V lost 1 base, J lost 1 base, and 5 bases stayed unmatched. CDR3 sequence: CASSLGGGGIQETQYF. CDR3 nucleotides: TGTGCCAGCAGCTTAGGAGGCGGGGGGATCCAAGAGACCCAGTACTTC.

At least ten counts were recorded for this clone. One end of the junction does not line up with germline, which may come from a read error. CDR3 region: CASTLLAEGEQFF. DNA for the CDR3: TGTGCCAGCACCTTACTAGCGGAGGGTGAGCAGTTCTTC. The chain combines TRBV7-9 with TRBJ2-1; 8 bases are a match to TRBD2. Germline loops: CDR1 SEHNR, CDR2 FQNEAQ (reference sequence). The CDR3 spans 13 residues.

This rearrangement joins TRBV4-1 to TRBJ2-2, with 10 nucleotides matching TRBD2. Per the germline V gene, CDR1 is MGHRA and CDR2 is YSYEKL. The CDR3 totals 18 residues. V shed 1 base, J shed 4 bases, and the junction held 9 bases outside the gene matches. Written as DNA, the CDR3 is TGCGCCAGCAGCCAAGGTGGGCTAGCGGGAGTAGGCACCGGGGAGCTGTTTTTT. Encoded protein: CASSQGGLAGVGTGELFF.

This clone was recorded many times. This chain connects TRBV5-4 to TRBJ2-5; a possible D gene is TRBD2 (6 bases). Trimming shortened V by 5 bases and J by 2 bases, and 13 bases separated the two germline ends. This CDR3 contains 14 residues. Germline CDR1 reads SGHNT; CDR2 reads YYREEE (reference sequence). CDR3 protein: CASRGDSNQETQYF. The CDR3 coding sequence is TGTGCCAGCAGAGGGGACTCGAATCAAGAGACCCAGTACTTC.

The chain uses TRBV9 and TRBJ2-7, with TRBD2 matching 7 bases. Germline values: CDR1 SGDLS, CDR2 YYNGEE. The CDR3 extends over 14 amino acids. The junction had 9 bases not matched to a gene; V was cut back by 4 bases and J by 5 bases. The CDR3 reads CASSREGMSDEQYF. CDR3 DNA: TGTGCCAGCAGCAGGGAGGGTATGAGCGACGAGCAGTACTTC.

The chain has TRBV10-3 and TRBJ2-7; no clear D gene. The CDR3 totals 11 residues. The germline CDR1 and CDR2 sequences are ENHRY and SYGVKD. Trimming took off 6 bases at V and 6 bases at J, with 9 bases between the two ends. The CDR3 bases are TGTGCCATCAGGCAAGATAGCGAGCAGTACTTC. Protein product: CAIRQDSEQYF.

The chain joins TRBV5-5 to TRBJ2-7; no reliable D call. Germline-derived CDR1 and CDR2 are SGHKS and YYEKEE (reference sequence). CDR3 size: 12 residues. Trimming removed 4 bases from V and 0 bases from J, with 5 bases in between. CDR3 coding DNA: TGTGCCAGCAGCCGGGTCTCCTACGAGCAGTACTTC. It translates to CASSRVSYEQYF.